The 5 T cell receptor beta chains below come from one sample, sequenced in a study of blood T cell repertoires in COVID-19. Clones were sequenced by immunoSEQ multiplex PCR, and TCRdb holds only the in-frame ones, with some missing. In the table there are about 270,000 clones, about nine tenths of which are singletons. Sequencing used peripheral blood. Receptors were obtained from a man in his forties who had recovered from COVID-19.

The chain links TRBV11-2 to TRBJ2-1; possibly TRBD2 for D (5 bases). V was cut by 5 bases and J by 10 bases, with 18 bases left in between. The CDR3 consists of 14 residues. Germline values: CDR1 SGHAT, CDR2 FQNNGV. In DNA, the CDR3 is TGTGCCAGCAGCCCGAGCCGGGGATGGGGAGAGCAGTTCTTC. Protein sequence: CASSPSRGWGEQFF.

The rearrangement links TRBV7-2 to TRBJ1-3; D uncertain. V shed 0 bases and J shed 1 base, with 10 bases lying between them. Germline V lookup: CDR1 SGHTA, CDR2 FQGNSA. The CDR3 loop spans 16 amino acids. The CDR3 DNA sequence: TGTGCCAGCAGCTTAGCCGGTCTATCGTCTGGAAACACCATATATTTT. This sequence encodes CASSLAGLSSGNTIYF. Supplemented by reference TRBV7-2 and TRBJ1-3, the full variable domain reads GAGVSQSPSNKVTEKGKDVELRCDPISGHTALYWYRQSLGQGLEFLIYFQGNSAPDKSGLPSDRFSAERTGGSVSTLTIQRTQQEDSAVYLCASSLAGLSSGNTIYFGEGSWLTVV.

This clone is a singleton in its sample. This sequence joins TRBV7-3 and TRBJ2-5, with TRBD2 identical over 12 bases. The CDR3 spans 15 residues. Germline V gene sequence: CDR1 SGHTA, CDR2 FQGTGA. Trimming cost V 1 base and J 4 bases; bases outside gene matches: 1. The CDR3 DNA sequence: TGTGCCAGCAGCTTAATGGGACTAGCGGGAGAGACCCAGTACTTC. Encoded protein: CASSLMGLAGETQYF.

The chain is built from TRBV7-2 and TRBJ1-2; D not certain. V gave up 10 bases and J gave up 5 bases, with 17 bases separating them. Germline lookup yields CDR1 SGHTA and CDR2 FQGNSA. This CDR3 has 13 residues. The CDR3 loop is CATSPGNQYGYTF. The CDR3, as DNA: TGTGCCACGTCCCCCGGGAACCAATATGGCTACACCTTC.

The V call is TRBV4-1, the J call TRBJ2-3, with 12 bases lining up with TRBD2. The junction had 5 bases not matched to a gene; V was cut back by 2 bases and J by 5 bases. Germline-derived CDR1 and CDR2 are MGHRA and YSYEKL. CDR3 length: 16 amino acids. CDR3 sequence reads: CASSQLAGGERDTQYF. The CDR3 nucleotides read TGCGCCAGCAGCCAACTAGCGGGGGGGGAGAGAGATACGCAGTATTTT.